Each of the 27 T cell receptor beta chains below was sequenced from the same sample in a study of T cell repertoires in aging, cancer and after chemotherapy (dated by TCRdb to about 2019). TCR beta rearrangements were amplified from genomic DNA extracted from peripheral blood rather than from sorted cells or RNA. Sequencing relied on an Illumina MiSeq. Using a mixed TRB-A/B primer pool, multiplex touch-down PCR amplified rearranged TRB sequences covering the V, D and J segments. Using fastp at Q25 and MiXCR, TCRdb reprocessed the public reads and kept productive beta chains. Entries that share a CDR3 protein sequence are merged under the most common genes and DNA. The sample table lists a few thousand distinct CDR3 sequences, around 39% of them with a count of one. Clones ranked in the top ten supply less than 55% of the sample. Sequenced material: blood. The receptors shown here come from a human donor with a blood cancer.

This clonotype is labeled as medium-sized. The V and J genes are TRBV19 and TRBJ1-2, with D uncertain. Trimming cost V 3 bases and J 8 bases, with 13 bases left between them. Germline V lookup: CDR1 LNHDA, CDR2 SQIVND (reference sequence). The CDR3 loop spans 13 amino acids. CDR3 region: CASSIREEDGYTF. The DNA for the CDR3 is TGTGCCAGTAGTATTAGGGAGGAGGACGGCTACACCTTC.

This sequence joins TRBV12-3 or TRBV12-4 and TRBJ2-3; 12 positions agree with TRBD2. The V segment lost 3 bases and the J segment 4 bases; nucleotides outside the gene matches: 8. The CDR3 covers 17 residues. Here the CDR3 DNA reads TGTGCCAGCAGTTTTCCTAGCGGGAGGGCCGGGGCAGATACGCAGTATTTT. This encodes CASSFPSGRAGADTQYF.

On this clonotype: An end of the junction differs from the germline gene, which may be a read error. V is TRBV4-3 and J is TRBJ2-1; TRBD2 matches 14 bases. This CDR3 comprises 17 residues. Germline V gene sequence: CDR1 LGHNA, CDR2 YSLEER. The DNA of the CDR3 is TGTGCCAGCAGCCCGAAACCGGGACTAGCGGGAGCGGATGAGCAGTTCTTC. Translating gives CASSPKPGLAGADEQFF.

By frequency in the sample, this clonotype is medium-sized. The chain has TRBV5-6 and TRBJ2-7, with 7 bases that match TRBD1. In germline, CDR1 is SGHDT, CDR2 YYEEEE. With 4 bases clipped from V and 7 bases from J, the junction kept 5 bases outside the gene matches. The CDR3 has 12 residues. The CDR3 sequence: CASSAPGGEQYF. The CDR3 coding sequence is TGTGCCAGCAGCGCGCCAGGGGGTGAGCAGTACTTC.

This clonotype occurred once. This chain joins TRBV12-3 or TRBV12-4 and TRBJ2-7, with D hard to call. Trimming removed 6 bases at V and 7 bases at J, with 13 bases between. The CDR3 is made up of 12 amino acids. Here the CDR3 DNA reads TGTGCCAGCAGAGGGTACGGAAGGGAGCAGTACTTC. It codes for CASRGYGREQYF.

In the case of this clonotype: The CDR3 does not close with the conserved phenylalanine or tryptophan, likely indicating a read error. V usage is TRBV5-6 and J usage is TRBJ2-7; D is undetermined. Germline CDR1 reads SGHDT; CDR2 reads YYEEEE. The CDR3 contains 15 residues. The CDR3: CASSLNGVNTYEQYL. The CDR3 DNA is TGCGCCAGCAGCTTGAATGGGGTTAACACCTACGAGCAGTACCTC.

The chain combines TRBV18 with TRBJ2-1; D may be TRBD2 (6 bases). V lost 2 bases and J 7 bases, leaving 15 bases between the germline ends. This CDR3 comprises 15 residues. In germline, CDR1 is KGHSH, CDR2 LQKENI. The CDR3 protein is CASSPIGGVGNEQFF. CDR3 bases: TGTGCCAGCTCACCAATTGGAGGGGTCGGGAATGAGCAGTTCTTC.

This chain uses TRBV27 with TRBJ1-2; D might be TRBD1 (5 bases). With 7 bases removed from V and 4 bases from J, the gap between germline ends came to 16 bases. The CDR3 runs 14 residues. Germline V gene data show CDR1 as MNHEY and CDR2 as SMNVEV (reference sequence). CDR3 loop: CASTEGEGLYGYTF. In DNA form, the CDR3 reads TGTGCCAGCACCGAAGGGGAAGGGCTCTATGGCTACACCTTC.

The DNA for the CDR3 is TGTGCCTGGTCAATTGGGGCCGGGCACACAGATACGCAGTATTTT. Protein: CAWSIGAGHTDTQYF. The J gene is TRBJ2-3, the V gene TRBV30, with D perhaps TRBD1 (5 bases). The CDR3 runs 15 residues. CDR1 and CDR2 (germline): GTSNPN, SVGIG (reference sequence). Trimming shortened V by 5 bases and J by 2 bases, and 17 bases separated the two germline ends.

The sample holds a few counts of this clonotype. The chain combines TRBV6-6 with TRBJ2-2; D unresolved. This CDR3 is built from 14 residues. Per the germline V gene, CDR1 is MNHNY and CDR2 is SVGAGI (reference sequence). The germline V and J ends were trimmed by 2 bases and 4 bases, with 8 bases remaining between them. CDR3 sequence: CASSYRAVTGELFF. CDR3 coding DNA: TGTGCCAGCAGTTACCGTGCCGTCACCGGGGAGCTGTTTTTT.

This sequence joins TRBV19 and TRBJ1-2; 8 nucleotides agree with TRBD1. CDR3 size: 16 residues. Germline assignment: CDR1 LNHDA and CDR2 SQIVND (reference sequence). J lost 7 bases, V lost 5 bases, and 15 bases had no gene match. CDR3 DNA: TGTGCCAGTAGTTTAGGACAGGGTGGCGTCTTGCCTGGCTACACCTTC. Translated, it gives CASSLGQGGVLPGYTF. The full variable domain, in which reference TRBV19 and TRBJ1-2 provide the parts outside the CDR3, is DGGITQSPKYLFRKEGQNVTLSCEQNLNHDAMYWYRQDPGQGLRLIYYSQIVNDFQKGDIAEGYSVSREKKESFPLTVTSAQKNPTAFYLCASSLGQGGVLPGYTFGSGTRLTVV.

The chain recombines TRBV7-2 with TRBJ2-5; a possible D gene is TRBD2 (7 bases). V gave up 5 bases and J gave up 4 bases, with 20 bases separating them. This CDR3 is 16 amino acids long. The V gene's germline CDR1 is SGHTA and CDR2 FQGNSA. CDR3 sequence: CASSRKGGGPLETQYF. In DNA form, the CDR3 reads TGTGCCAGCAGCCGGAAAGGGGGAGGGCCTCTAGAGACCCAGTACTTC.

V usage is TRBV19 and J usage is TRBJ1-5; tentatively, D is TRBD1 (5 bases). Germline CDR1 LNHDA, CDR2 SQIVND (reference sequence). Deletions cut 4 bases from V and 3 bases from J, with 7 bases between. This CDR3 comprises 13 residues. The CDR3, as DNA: TGTGCCAGTAGTAGGGGCGTCAATCAGCCCCAGCATTTT. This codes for CASSRGVNQPQHF.

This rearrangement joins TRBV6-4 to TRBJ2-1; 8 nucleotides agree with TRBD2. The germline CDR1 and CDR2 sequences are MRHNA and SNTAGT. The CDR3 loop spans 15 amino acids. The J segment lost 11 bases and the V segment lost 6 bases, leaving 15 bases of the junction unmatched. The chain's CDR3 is CASRKRGREDDKQFF. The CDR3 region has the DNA TGTGCCAGCAGAAAACGGGGGCGGGAGGACGATAAGCAGTTCTTC.

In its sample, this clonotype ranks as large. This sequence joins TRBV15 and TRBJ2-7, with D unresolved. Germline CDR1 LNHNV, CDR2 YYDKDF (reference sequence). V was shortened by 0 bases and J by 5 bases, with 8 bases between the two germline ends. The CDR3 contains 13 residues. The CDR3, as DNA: TGTGCCACCAGCAGAGATGTTAGGGACGAGCAGTACTTC. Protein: CATSRDVRDEQYF.

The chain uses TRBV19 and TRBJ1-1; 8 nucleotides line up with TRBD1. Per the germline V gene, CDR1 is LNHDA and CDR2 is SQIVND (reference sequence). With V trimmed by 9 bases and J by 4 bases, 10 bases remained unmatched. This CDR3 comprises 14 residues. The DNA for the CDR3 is TGTGCCAGCCTCTCGACAGGGGAGAGCACTGAAGCTTTCTTT. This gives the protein CASLSTGESTEAFF. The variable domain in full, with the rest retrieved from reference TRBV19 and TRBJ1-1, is DGGITQSPKYLFRKEGQNVTLSCEQNLNHDAMYWYRQDPGQGLRLIYYSQIVNDFQKGDIAEGYSVSREKKESFPLTVTSAQKNPTAFYLCASLSTGESTEAFFGQGTRLTVV.

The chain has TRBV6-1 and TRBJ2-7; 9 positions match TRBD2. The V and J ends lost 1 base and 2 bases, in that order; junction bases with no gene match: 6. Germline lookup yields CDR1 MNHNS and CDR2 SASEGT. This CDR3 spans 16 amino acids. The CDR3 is CASSEGLAGKTYEQYF. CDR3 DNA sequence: TGTGCCAGCAGTGAAGGGCTAGCGGGAAAAACCTACGAGCAGTACTTC.

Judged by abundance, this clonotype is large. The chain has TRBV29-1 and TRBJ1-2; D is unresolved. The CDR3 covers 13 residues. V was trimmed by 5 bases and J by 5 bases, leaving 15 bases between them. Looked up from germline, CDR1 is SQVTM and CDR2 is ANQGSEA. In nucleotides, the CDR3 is TGCAGCGTTCGAATAGCGGGCACGTATGGCTACACCTTC. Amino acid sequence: CSVRIAGTYGYTF.

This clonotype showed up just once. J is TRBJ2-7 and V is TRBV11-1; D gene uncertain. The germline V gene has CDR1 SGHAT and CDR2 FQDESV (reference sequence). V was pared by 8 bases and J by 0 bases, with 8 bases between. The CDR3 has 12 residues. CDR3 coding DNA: TGTGCCAGCGGTTTCGACTCCTACGAGCAGTACTTC. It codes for CASGFDSYEQYF.

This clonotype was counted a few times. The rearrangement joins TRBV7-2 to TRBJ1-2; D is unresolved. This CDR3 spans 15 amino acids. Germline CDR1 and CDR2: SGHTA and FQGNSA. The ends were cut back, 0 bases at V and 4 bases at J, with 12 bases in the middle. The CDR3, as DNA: TGTGCCAGCAGCTTAGCGAGAAGGTCGACCTATGGCTACACCTTC. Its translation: CASSLARRSTYGYTF.

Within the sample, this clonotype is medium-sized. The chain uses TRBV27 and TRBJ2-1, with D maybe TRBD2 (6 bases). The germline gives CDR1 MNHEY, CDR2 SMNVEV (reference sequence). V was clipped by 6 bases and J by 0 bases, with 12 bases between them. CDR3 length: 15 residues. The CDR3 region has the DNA TGTGCCAGCAGCCTTCGGGGGAGCTCCTACAATGAGCAGTTCTTC. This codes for CASSLRGSSYNEQFF.

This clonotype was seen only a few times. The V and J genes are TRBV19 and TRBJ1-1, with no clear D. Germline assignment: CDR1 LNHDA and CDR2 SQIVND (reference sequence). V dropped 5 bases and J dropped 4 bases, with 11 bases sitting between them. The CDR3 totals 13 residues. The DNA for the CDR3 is TGTGCCAGTAGTCGCGAGGGTCCCACTGAAGCTTTCTTT. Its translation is CASSREGPTEAFF.

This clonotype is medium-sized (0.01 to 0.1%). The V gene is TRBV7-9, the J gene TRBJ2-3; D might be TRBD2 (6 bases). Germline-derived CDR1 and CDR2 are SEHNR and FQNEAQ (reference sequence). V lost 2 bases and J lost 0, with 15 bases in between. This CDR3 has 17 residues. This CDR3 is CASSLKVDYQSTDTQYF. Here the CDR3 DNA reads TGTGCCAGCAGCTTAAAGGTGGACTACCAGAGCACAGATACGCAGTATTTT.

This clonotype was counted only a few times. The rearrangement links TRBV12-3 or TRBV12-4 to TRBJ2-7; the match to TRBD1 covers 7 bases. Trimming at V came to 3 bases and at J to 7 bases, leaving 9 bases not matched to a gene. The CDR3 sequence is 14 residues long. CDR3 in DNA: TGTGCCAGCAGTTTTGGGCAGGGGGTTCTAGAGCAGTACTTC. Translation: CASSFGQGVLEQYF.

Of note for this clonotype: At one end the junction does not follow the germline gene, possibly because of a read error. The CDR3 nucleotides are TGTGCCAGCAGCCAAGATTACCTAGCGGAGTACCAAGAGACCCAGTACTTC. Its protein is CASSQDYLAEYQETQYF. The chain has TRBV4-3 and TRBJ2-5; 7 nucleotides line up with TRBD2. Germline V gene data show CDR1 as LGHNA and CDR2 as YSLEER. The CDR3 extends over 17 amino acids.

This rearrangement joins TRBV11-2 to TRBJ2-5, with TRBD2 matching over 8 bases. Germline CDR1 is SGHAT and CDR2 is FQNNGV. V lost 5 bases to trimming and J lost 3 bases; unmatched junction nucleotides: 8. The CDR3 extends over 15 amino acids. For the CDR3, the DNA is TGTGCCAGCAGCCGCGGGACTAGGGGGAAAGAGACCCAGTACTTC. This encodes CASSRGTRGKETQYF.

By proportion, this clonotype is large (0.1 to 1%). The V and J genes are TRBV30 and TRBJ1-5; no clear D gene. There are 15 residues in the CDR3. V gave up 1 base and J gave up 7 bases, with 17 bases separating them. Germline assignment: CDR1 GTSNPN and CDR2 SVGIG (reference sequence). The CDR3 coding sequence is TGTGCCTGGAGTGACGCAGGCGGCTATAAACAGCCCCAGCATTTT. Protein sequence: CAWSDAGGYKQPQHF. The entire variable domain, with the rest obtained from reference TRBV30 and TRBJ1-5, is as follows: SQTIHQWPATLVQPVGSPLSLECTVEGTSNPNLYWYRQAAGRGLQLLFYSVGIGQISSEVPQNLSASRPQDRQFILSSKKLLLSDSGFYLCAWSDAGGYKQPQHFGDGTRLSIL.